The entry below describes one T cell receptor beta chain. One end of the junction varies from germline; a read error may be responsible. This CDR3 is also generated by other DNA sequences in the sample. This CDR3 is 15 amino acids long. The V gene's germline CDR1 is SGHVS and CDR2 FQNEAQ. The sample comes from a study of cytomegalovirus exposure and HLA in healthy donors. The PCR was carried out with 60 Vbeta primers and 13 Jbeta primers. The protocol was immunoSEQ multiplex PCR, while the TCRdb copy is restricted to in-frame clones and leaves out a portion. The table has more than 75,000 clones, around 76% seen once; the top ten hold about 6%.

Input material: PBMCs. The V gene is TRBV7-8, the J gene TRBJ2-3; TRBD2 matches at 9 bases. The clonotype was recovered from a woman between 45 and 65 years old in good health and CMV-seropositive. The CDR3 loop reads CASSWGLAGADTQYF. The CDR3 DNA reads TGTGCTAGCAGCTGGGGACTAGCAGGAGCAGATACGCAGTATTTT. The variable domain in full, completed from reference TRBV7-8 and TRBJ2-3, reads GAGVSQSPRYKVAKRGQDVALRCDPISGHVSLFWYQQALGQGPEFLTYFQNEAQLDKSGLPSDRFFAERPEGSVSTLKIQRTQQEDSAVYLCASSWGLAGADTQYFGPGTRLTVL.